The sequence of this T cell receptor (beta chain) was determined in a study of blood T cell repertoires in COVID-19. Study-level information: COVID-19 samples collected from the United States, Italy and Spain covered acute and convalescent phases. Sources were T cells, B-cell-depleted T cells, or PBMCs; the material itself was cDNA or gDNA.

CDR1 LNHNV and CDR2 YYDKDF come from the germline V gene (reference sequence). This CDR3 comprises 15 residues. J was trimmed by 8 bases and V by 1 base; bases with no gene match: 8. Per the original data handling: Amplification of reference gene primers provided the estimated nucleated cell counts. Only in-frame clones appear in the TCRdb table, and some are missing; sequencing was by immunoSEQ multiplex PCR. V, J and clone size are taken as reported in that table, and D and trimming were inferred from the DNA itself. The sample includes more than 200,000 clones, around four fifths of them seen just once. Followed longitudinally, the Seattle patients had been enrolled during active infection.

The chain employs TRBV15 and TRBJ2-1; 7 bases agree with TRBD2. The source is a woman aged 80 or over with COVID-19, enrolled during active disease. Sequenced: peripheral blood. CDR3 sequence reads: CATSRAGTTSYEQFF. The DNA for the CDR3 is TGTGCCACCAGCAGAGCCGGGACTACCTCCTATGAGCAGTTCTTC.